The rows below give T cell receptor beta chains drawn from one sample of a study of monozygotic twins with inflammatory bowel disease. For each CDR3 protein, TCRdb gives one entry from its re-call of the 5' RACE reads, without DNA. Across fewer than 550,000 distinct CDR3 sequences, the top ten clones capture 2% to 3% of the sample. Sequencing input: blood. These receptors were collected from a human donor with ulcerative colitis or Crohn's disease, or a healthy co-twin of an affected twin (not recorded which). CDR3s include the opening cysteine and the closing phenylalanine or tryptophan.

V gene	J gene	CDR3 protein
TRBV12-3/TRBV12-4	TRBJ1-2	CASSFAGQGYYGYTF
TRBV30	TRBJ1-2	CAWGAGPIGYTF
TRBV24-1	TRBJ2-5	CATSDFATGKETQYF
TRBV20-1	TRBJ2-7	CSARTGGGEQYF
TRBV7-9	TRBJ2-5	CASSLTGHGTQYF
TRBV7-9	TRBJ1-5	CASSLDENQPQHF
TRBV20-1	TRBJ1-6	CSARSGVAERHNF
TRBV20-1	TRBJ2-7	CSARGSYYEQYF
TRBV20-1	TRBJ1-2	CSAPSGSGHGYTF
TRBV4-3	TRBJ1-6	CASSQGDNKPPLHF
TRBV3-1	TRBJ2-1	CASRSTRGSYNEQFF
TRBV7-9	TRBJ2-7	CASSLTDRPYEQYF
TRBV10-3	TRBJ2-1	CAISETSGSYNEQFF